Sequencing of this T cell receptor beta chain was carried out in a study of blood T cell repertoires in COVID-19. Study details: Samples came from the United States, Italy and Spain, spanning acute and convalescent COVID-19. T cells, B-cell-depleted T cells, or PBMCs supplied cDNA or gDNA.

Authors' processing steps: Reference gene primers were amplified, and this amplification served to estimate nucleated cell counts. Data came from immunoSEQ multiplex PCR; TCRdb stores just in-frame clones and leaves some out. V, J and clone size are those of that table, while D and trimming were read from the DNA. Of over 30,000 clones in the sample, approximately 88% were seen once. This receptor was identified in a man in his 70s with active COVID-19. The specimen sequenced was peripheral blood.

CDR3 protein: CASTDRGSDLHF. The DNA for the CDR3 is TGTGCCAGTACCGACAGGGGGAGCGACCTACATTTT. The chain uses TRBV19 and TRBJ1-5; 9 nucleotides agree with TRBD1. Germline V gene lookup returns CDR1 LNHDA and CDR2 SQIVND (reference sequence). V lost 7 bases to trimming and J lost 16 bases; unmatched junction nucleotides: 11. The CDR3 runs 12 residues.